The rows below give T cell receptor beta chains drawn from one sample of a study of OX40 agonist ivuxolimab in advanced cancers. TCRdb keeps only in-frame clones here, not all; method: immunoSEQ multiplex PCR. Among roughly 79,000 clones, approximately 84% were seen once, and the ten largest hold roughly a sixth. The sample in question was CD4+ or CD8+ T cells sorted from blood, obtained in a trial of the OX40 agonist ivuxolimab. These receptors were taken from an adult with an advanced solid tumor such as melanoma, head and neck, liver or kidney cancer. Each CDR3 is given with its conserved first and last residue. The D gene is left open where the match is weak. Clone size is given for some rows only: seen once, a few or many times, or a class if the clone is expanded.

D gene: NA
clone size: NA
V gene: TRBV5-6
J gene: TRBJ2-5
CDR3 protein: CASSQSRTYLTLAQETQYF
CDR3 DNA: TGTGCCAGCAGCCAAAGTAGGACATATTTAACTTTAGCCCAAGAGACCCAGTACTTC

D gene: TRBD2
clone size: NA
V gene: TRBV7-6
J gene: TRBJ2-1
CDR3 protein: CASSLLSSGSSVNEQFF
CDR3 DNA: TGTGCCAGCAGCTTACTGTCTAGCGGGAGTTCGGTCAATGAGCAGTTCTTC

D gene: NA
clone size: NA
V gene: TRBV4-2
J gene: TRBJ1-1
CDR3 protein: CASSPVGADTEAFF
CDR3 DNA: TGTGCCAGCAGCCCCGTGGGCGCGGACACTGAAGCTTTCTTT

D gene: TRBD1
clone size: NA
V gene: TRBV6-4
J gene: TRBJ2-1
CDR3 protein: CASSGTGRYNEQFF
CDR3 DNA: TGTGCCAGCAGCGGGACAGGGAGGTACAATGAGCAGTTCTTC

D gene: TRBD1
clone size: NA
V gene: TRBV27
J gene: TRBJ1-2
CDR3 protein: CASSFTGGAGYTF
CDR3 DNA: TGTGCCAGCAGTTTCACAGGGGGCGCGGGCTACACCTTC

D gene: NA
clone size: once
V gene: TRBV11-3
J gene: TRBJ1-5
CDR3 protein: CASSLRDIDSNQPQHF
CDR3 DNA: TGTGCCAGCAGCTTAAGGGACATTGATAGCAATCAGCCCCAGCATTTT

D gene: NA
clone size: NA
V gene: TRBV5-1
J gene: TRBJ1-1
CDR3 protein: CASTRTGSNTEAFF
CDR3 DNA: TGCGCCAGCACCCGAACAGGGTCTAACACTGAAGCTTTCTTT

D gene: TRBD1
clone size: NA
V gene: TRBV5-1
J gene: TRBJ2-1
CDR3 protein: CASRAGTDYNEQFF
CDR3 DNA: TGCGCCAGCAGAGCCGGGACAGACTACAATGAGCAGTTCTTC

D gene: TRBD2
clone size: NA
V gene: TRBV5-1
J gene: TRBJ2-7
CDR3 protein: CASSQDSGTDSYEQYF
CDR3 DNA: TGCGCCAGCAGCCAAGATAGCGGGACCGACTCCTACGAGCAGTACTTC

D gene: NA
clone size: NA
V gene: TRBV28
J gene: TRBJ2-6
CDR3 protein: CATKGGGSSGANVLTF
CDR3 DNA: TGTGCCACCAAGGGTGGCGGCAGCTCTGGGGCCAACGTCCTGACTTTC

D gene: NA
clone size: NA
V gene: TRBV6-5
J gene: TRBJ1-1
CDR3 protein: CASSYSGRDNRGEAFF
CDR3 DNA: TGCGCCAGCAGTTACTCTGGTCGGGACAACCGCGGTGAAGCTTTCTTT

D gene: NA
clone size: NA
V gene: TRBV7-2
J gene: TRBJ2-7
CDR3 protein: CASSRNSEITYEQYF
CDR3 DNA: TGTGCCAGCAGCAGAAACTCGGAAATTACCTACGAGCAGTACTTC

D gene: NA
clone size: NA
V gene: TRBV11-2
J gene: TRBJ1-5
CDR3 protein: CASSLGPYQPQHF
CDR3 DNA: TGTGCCAGCAGCTTGGGCCCGTATCAGCCCCAGCATTTT

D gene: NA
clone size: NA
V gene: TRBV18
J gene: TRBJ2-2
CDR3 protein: CASSPPATGELFF
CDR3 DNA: TGTGCCAGCTCACCACCGGCCACCGGGGAGCTGTTTTTT

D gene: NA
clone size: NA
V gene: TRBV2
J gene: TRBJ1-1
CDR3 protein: CASSELGKEATEAFF
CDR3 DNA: TGTGCCAGCAGTGAGTTGGGAAAGGAGGCCACTGAAGCTTTCTTT

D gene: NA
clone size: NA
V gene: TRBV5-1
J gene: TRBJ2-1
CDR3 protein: CASSLVSVGSPYNEQFF
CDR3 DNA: TGCGCCAGCAGCTTGGTGTCGGTGGGGTCCCCTTACAATGAGCAGTTCTTC

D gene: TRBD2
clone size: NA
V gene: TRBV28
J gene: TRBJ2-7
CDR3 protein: CASRPAGLAGALYEQYF
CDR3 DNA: TGTGCCAGCAGACCGGCAGGACTAGCGGGAGCACTCTACGAGCAGTACTTC

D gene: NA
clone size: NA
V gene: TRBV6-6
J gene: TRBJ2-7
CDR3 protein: CASRGGDYEQYF
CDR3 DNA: TGTGCCAGCCGGGGAGGCGACTACGAGCAGTACTTC

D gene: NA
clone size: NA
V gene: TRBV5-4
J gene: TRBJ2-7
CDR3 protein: CASSGTFDSVNYEQYF
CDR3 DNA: TGTGCCAGCAGCGGAACCTTCGACAGTGTAAATTACGAGCAGTACTTC

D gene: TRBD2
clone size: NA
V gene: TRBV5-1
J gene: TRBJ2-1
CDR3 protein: CASSFELAGEGEQFF
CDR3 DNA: TGCGCCAGCAGCTTCGAACTAGCGGGAGAGGGTGAGCAGTTCTTC

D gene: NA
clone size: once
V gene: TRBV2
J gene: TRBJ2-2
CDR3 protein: CATSITTGIGGELFF
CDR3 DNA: TGTGCCACCTCTATTACGACAGGTATAGGCGGGGAGCTGTTTTTT

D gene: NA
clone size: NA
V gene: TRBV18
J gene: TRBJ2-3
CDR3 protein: CASSASGGRGTDTQYF
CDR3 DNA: TGTGCCAGCTCAGCCTCCGGGGGGCGAGGCACAGATACGCAGTATTTT

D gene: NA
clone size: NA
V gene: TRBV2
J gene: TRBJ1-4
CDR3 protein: CASGAGYNEKLFF
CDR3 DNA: TGTGCCAGCGGGGCAGGGTACAACGAAAAACTGTTTTTT

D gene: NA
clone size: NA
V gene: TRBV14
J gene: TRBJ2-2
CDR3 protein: CASSQISTGELFF
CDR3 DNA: TGTGCCAGCAGCCAGATAAGTACCGGGGAGCTGTTTTTT

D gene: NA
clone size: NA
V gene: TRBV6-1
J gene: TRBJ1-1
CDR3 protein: CASSFGPGSGTEAFF
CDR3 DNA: TGTGCCAGCAGTTTCGGACCGGGGTCAGGCACTGAAGCTTTCTTT

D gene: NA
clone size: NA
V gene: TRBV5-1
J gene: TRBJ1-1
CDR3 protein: CASSLDVDAEAFF
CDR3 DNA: TGCGCCAGCAGCTTGGATGTAGACGCTGAAGCTTTCTTT

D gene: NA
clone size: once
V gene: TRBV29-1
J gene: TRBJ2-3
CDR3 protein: CSVARDIGTDTQYF
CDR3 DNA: TGCAGCGTCGCTCGGGACATAGGCACAGATACGCAGTATTTT

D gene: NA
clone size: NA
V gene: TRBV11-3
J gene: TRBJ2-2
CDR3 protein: CASSSGKSTGELFF
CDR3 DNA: TGTGCCAGCAGCTCCGGAAAATCCACCGGGGAGCTGTTTTTT

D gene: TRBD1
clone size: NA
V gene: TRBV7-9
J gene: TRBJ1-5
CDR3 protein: CASSQVGTGNQPQHF
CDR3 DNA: TGTGCCAGCAGCCAAGTAGGGACAGGTAATCAGCCCCAGCATTTT

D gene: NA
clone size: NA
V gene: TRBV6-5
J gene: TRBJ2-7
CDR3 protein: CASRPVGQRYEQYF
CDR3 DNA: TGTGCCAGCAGGCCGGTGGGACAACGCTACGAGCAGTACTTC

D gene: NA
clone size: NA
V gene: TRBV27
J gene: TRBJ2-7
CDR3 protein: CASARQDREQYF
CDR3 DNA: TGTGCCAGCGCACGACAGGACCGTGAGCAGTACTTC

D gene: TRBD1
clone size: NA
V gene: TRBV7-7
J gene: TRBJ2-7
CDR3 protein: CASSSRDRGEQYF
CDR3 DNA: TGTGCTAGCAGCTCCCGGGACAGGGGCGAGCAGTACTTC

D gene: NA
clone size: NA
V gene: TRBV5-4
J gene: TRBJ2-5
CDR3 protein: CASSLGQRLETQYF
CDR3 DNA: TGTGCCAGCAGCTTGGGGCAGCGTCTGGAGACCCAGTACTTC

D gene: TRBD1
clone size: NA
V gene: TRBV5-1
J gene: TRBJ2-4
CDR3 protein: CASSLGRDRGTLAKNIQYF
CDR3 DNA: TGCGCCAGCAGCTTGGGCCGGGACAGGGGGACTCTAGCCAAAAACATTCAGTACTTC

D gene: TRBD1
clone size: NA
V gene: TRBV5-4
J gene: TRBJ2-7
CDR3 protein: CASSWGRQGLPYEQYF
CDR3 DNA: TGTGCCAGCAGCTGGGGCCGACAGGGGCTACCCTACGAGCAGTACTTC

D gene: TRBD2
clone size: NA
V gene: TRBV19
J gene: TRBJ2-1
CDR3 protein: CASSSGGLAGGAYNEQFF
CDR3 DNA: TGTGCCAGTAGCTCCGGGGGGCTAGCGGGAGGTGCCTACAATGAGCAGTTCTTC

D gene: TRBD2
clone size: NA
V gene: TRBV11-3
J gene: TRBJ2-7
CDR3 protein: CASSLEFETSGNIHEQYF
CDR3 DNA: TGTGCCAGCAGCTTAGAATTTGAGACTAGCGGCAACATCCACGAGCAGTACTTC

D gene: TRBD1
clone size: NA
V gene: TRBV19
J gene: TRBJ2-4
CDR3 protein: CASTSGTGFSRGGARRYF
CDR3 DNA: TGTGCCAGTACCTCCGGGACAGGGTTTAGTCGGGGAGGTGCCCGTCGGTACTTC

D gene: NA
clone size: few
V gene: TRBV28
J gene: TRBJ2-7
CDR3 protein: CASSLLPSEQYF
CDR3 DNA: TGTGCCAGCAGCCTCCTTCCTAGCGAGCAGTACTTC

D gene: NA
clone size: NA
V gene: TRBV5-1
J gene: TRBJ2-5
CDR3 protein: CASSLESHGETQYF
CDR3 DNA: TGCGCCAGCAGCTTGGAGTCCCACGGAGAGACCCAGTACTTC

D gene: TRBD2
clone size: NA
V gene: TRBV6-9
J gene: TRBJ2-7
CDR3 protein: CASSYSGGRGYEQYF
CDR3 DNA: TGTGCCAGCAGTTACTCGGGGGGGCGCGGCTACGAGCAGTACTTC

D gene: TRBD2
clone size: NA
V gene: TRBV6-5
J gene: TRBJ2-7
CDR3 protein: CASSPGGGHYEQYF
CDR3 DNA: TGTGCCAGCAGCCCCGGGGGGGGACACTACGAGCAGTACTTC

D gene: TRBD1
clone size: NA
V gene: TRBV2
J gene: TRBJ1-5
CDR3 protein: CASGRGANQPQHF
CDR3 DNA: TGTGCCAGCGGCAGGGGGGCCAATCAGCCCCAGCATTTT

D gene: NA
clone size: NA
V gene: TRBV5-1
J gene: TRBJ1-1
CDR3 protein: CASSTELRPSDEAFF
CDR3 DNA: TGCGCCAGCAGCACCGAGTTAAGACCCTCGGATGAAGCTTTCTTT

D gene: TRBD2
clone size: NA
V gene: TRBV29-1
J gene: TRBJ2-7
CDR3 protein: CSVGTSGDYEQYF
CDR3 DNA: TGCAGCGTGGGGACTAGCGGTGATTACGAGCAGTACTTC

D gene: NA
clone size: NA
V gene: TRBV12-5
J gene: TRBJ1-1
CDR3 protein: CASGLGTDTEAFF
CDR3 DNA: TGTGCTAGTGGTTTAGGGACTGACACTGAAGCTTTCTTT

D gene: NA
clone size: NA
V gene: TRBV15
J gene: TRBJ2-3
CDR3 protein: CATSRDLASSRFTDTQYF
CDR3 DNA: TGTGCCACCAGCAGAGATTTGGCTAGCAGCCGTTTCACAGATACGCAGTATTTT

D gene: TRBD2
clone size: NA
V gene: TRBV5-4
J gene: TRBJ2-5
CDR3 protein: CASSFSGSGETQYF
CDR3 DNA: TGTGCCAGCAGCTTTAGCGGGAGTGGGGAGACCCAGTACTTC

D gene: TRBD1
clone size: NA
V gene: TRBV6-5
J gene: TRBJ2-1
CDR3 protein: CASSLDRDTYNEQFF
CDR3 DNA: TGTGCCAGCAGCCTAGACAGGGACACCTACAATGAGCAGTTCTTC

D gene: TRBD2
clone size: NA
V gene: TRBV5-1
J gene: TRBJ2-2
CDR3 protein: CASSEGLAGEAGGELFF
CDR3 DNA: TGCGCCAGCAGCGAGGGACTAGCGGGAGAGGCAGGCGGGGAGCTGTTTTTT

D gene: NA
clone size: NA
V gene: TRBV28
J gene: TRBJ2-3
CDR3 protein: CASSYIGSGRSTDTQYF
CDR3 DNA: TGTGCCAGCAGCTACATCGGTAGCGGAAGGAGCACAGATACGCAGTATTTT

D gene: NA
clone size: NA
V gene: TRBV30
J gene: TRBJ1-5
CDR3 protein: CAWSVGTTVSAPQHF
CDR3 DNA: TGTGCCTGGAGTGTAGGGACAACCGTCTCTGCGCCCCAGCATTTT

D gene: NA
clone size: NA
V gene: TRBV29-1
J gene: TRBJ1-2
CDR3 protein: CSVERGDDGYTF
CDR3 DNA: TGCAGCGTTGAAAGGGGGGACGATGGCTACACCTTC

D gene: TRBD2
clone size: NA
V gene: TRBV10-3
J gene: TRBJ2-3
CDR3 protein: CAISRTSDRTDTQYF
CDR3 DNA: TGTGCCATCAGTCGGACTAGCGATCGCACAGATACGCAGTATTTT

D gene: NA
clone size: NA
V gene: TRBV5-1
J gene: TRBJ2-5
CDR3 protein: CASSLEQVSPGYQETQYF
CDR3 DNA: TGCGCCAGCAGCTTGGAACAGGTGTCACCCGGGTACCAAGAGACCCAGTACTTC

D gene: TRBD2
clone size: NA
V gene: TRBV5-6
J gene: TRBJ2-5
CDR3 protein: CASSLDGVWTREETQYF
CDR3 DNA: TGTGCCAGCAGCTTGGACGGTGTATGGACTAGGGAAGAGACCCAGTACTTC

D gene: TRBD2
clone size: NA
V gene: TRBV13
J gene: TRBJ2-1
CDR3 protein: CASSFTSGISYNEQFF
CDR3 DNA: TGTGCCAGCAGCTTTACTAGCGGGATTTCCTACAATGAGCAGTTCTTC